Following are 28 T cell receptor beta chains from one sample sequenced in a study of OX40 agonist ivuxolimab in advanced cancers. Some clones are missing from TCRdb's copy, which holds only in-frame ones; the method was immunoSEQ multiplex PCR. The sample holds about 52,000 clones, approximately 80% seen once. The source was CD4+ or CD8+ T cells sorted from blood, collected in a trial of the OX40 agonist ivuxolimab. These receptors were collected from an adult with an advanced solid tumor such as melanoma, head and neck, liver or kidney cancer.

The chain joins TRBV6-6 to TRBJ2-5, with 9 positions matching TRBD1. J lost 4 bases, V lost 2 bases, and 8 bases had no gene match. Germline CDR1 reads MNHNY; CDR2 reads SVGAGI (reference sequence). This CDR3 contains 16 residues. This chain's CDR3 is CASSYSDPGQGETQYF. CDR3 coding DNA: TGTGCCAGCAGTTACAGCGACCCGGGACAGGGAGAGACCCAGTACTTC.

The rearrangement links TRBV14 to TRBJ2-7; weak D call: TRBD2 (5 bases). Germline CDR1 is SGHDN and CDR2 is FVKESK. The V and J ends lost 6 bases and 4 bases respectively, with 16 bases between them. This CDR3 contains 14 residues. The CDR3 DNA reads TGTGCCAGCAGTAGCATTGGACGGGGATACGAGCAGTACTTC. This translates into CASSSIGRGYEQYF.

This chain joins TRBV7-2 and TRBJ2-7; 8 nucleotides agree with TRBD1. CDR3 length: 14 amino acids. The V gene's germline CDR1 is SGHTA and CDR2 FQGNSA. V lost 2 bases and J lost 5; bases outside the gene matches: 5. The CDR3 is CASSLQGAGNEQYF. CDR3 nucleotides: TGTGCCAGCAGCTTACAGGGGGCTGGAAACGAGCAGTACTTC.

The CDR3 nucleotides are TGTGCCAGCAGACCCCGACTAGCCCCCACCGGGGAGCTGTTTTTT. Translating gives CASRPRLAPTGELFF. The chain couples TRBV27 to TRBJ2-2; 7 nucleotides line up with TRBD2. The CDR3 sequence is 15 residues long. Per the germline V gene, CDR1 is MNHEY and CDR2 is SMNVEV (reference sequence). The J segment lost 4 bases and the V segment lost 6 bases, leaving 8 bases of the junction unmatched.

This chain links TRBV2 with TRBJ1-2; D not certain. The germline CDR1 and CDR2 sequences are SNHLY and FYNNEI. This CDR3 has 12 residues. V lost 6 bases and J 4 bases, leaving 9 bases between the germline ends. DNA of the CDR3: TGTGCCAGCAGGAGTTCCCCCTATGGCTACACCTTC. Amino acid sequence: CASRSSPYGYTF. Looking up the rest from reference TRBV2 and TRBJ1-2 gives the full variable domain: EPEVTQTPSHQVTQMGQEVILRCVPISNHLYFYWYRQILGQKVEFLVSFYNNEISEKSEIFDDQFSVERPDGSNFTLKIRSTKLEDSAMYFCASRSSPYGYTFGSGTRLTVV.

The genes are TRBV6-6 and TRBJ2-7, with 8 bases identical to TRBD1. Per germline, CDR1 MNHNY and CDR2 SVGAGI (reference sequence). This CDR3 is built from 15 residues. The junction had 7 bases not matched to a gene; V was cut back by 6 bases and J by 0 bases. This CDR3 is CASSPGTGFSYEQYV. The CDR3 region has the DNA TGTGCCAGCAGCCCCGGGACAGGCTTCTCCTACGAGCAGTACGTC.

The CDR3 DNA reads as TGTGCCAGCAGCCACCTCGCCGGGACAGGGGGCAATCAGCCCCAGCATTTT. It yields the protein CASSHLAGTGGNQPQHF. The chain uses TRBV5-6 and TRBJ1-5; 10 bases match TRBD1. This CDR3 region has 17 residues. The germline V gene encodes CDR1 SGHDT and CDR2 YYEEEE. J lost 2 bases, V lost 4 bases, and 9 bases had no gene match.

This clone showed up just a few times. The gene calls are TRBV2 and TRBJ1-6; 7 positions agree with TRBD1. In germline, CDR1 is SNHLY, CDR2 FYNNEI. This CDR3 spans 12 amino acids. V was pared by 8 bases and J by 18 bases, with 13 bases of the junction left unmatched. The CDR3 DNA follows: TGTGCCAGCGGACAGGTCCAGTGGGTGCGCCACTTT. Encoded protein: CASGQVQWVRHF.

As to this clone: An end of the junction does not agree with germline; a read error may underlie this. V usage is TRBV2 and J usage is TRBJ2-3, with 12 bases identical to TRBD2. The CDR3 runs 12 residues. The germline CDR1 and CDR2 sequences are SNHLY and FYNNEI. CDR3 coding DNA: TGTGCCAGCAGGGCCGGGACTAGCGGGCAGGCATTT. Protein product: CASRAGTSGQAF. Full variable domain (missing parts from reference TRBV2 and TRBJ2-3): EPEVTQTPSHQVTQMGQEVILRCVPISNHLYFYWYRQILGQKVEFLVSFYNNEISEKSEIFDDQFSVERPDGSNFTLKIRSTKLEDSAMYFCASRAGTSGQAFGPGTRLTVL.

The chain recombines TRBV6-1 with TRBJ2-7; 13 bases are a match to TRBD2. The CDR3 length is 15 residues. Germline assignment: CDR1 MNHNS and CDR2 SASEGT. The V and J ends lost 3 bases and 4 bases, in that order; junction bases with no gene match: 3. In DNA form, the CDR3 reads TGTGCCAGCAGTGAGACTAGCGGGAGGTGGTACGAGCAGTACTTC. It codes for CASSETSGRWYEQYF.

The chain has TRBV5-6 and TRBJ1-4; no definite D call. V lost 6 bases and J lost 0, with 15 bases in between. Germline V gene lookup returns CDR1 SGHDT and CDR2 YYEEEE. The CDR3 is 16 amino acids. The DNA for the CDR3 is TGTGCCAGCACCGCCACCGGGTCGGCAACTAATGAAAAACTGTTTTTT. Protein product: CASTATGSATNEKLFF.

The CDR3 DNA is TGTGCCAGCAGCCAGGGGGGCTATACTGGAAACACCATATATTTT. It encodes CASSQGGYTGNTIYF. The chain recombines TRBV28 with TRBJ1-3; 7 nucleotides match TRBD1. V was pared by 6 bases and J by 2 bases, with 7 bases of the junction left unmatched. The CDR3 is 15 residues long. Germline assignment: CDR1 MDHEN and CDR2 SYDVKM. The complete variable domain, with remaining parts taken from reference TRBV28 and TRBJ1-3, reads DVKVTQSSRYLVKRTGEKVFLECVQDMDHENMFWYRQDPGLGLRLIYFSYDVKMKEKGDIPEGYSVSREKKERFSLILESASTNQTSMYLCASSQGGYTGNTIYFGEGSWLTVV.

This sequence joins TRBV15 and TRBJ2-1; 13 bases are a match to TRBD2. The CDR3 consists of 21 residues. The junction had 17 bases not matched to a gene; V was cut back by 0 bases and J by 6 bases. Germline V gene sequence: CDR1 LNHNV, CDR2 YYDKDF (reference sequence). CDR3 nucleotides: TGTGCCACCAGCAGAGATTTTGGACTAGCGGGAGTGGGGGGCGCGGGCAATGAGCAGTTCTTC. Translation gives CATSRDFGLAGVGGAGNEQFF. Together with reference TRBV15 and TRBJ2-1, the CDR3 gives the full variable domain: DAMVIQNPRYQVTQFGKPVTLSCSQTLNHNVMYWYQQKSSQAPKLLFHYYDKDFNNEADTPDNFQSRRPNTSFCFLDIRSPGLGDTAMYLCATSRDFGLAGVGGAGNEQFFGPGTRLTVL.

The V call is TRBV10-3, the J call TRBJ2-1; 12 bases align to TRBD2. J lost 7 bases, V lost 2 bases, and 9 bases had no gene match. CDR1 and CDR2 (germline): ENHRY, SYGVKD. The CDR3 is 17 residues long. The CDR3 DNA follows: TGTGCCATCAGTGAGCTTCCCGGGACTAGCGGGCTGAATGAGCAGTTCTTC. As protein: CAISELPGTSGLNEQFF.

V gene TRBV11-1 combines with J gene TRBJ2-2; 7 nucleotides line up with TRBD2. Germline CDR1 SGHAT, CDR2 FQDESV (reference sequence). This CDR3 is 18 amino acids long. V lost 5 bases, J lost 5 bases, and 17 bases stayed unmatched. CDR3 region: CASSRGMDARELTGELFF. DNA of the CDR3: TGTGCCAGCAGCCGTGGGATGGATGCGCGGGAGCTAACCGGGGAGCTGTTTTTT.

The chain has TRBV4-1 and TRBJ1-3, with TRBD1 matching 7 bases. The germline gives CDR1 MGHRA, CDR2 YSYEKL. This CDR3 comprises 19 residues. Trimming took 0 bases from V and 0 from J; bases not matched to a gene: 11. In DNA form, the CDR3 reads TGCGCCAGCAGCCAAGATGGGACAGCCTTCGCAGGCTCTGGAAACACCATATATTTT. This codes for CASSQDGTAFAGSGNTIYF.

The chain couples TRBV6-6 to TRBJ2-1; no clear D gene. The germline V gene encodes CDR1 MNHNY and CDR2 SVGAGI (reference sequence). The CDR3 is 12 amino acids. The ends were cut back, 2 bases at V and 8 bases at J, with 7 bases in the middle. The CDR3 nucleotides read TGTGCCAGCAGTTACCGCAGAGATGAGCAGTTCTTC. This sequence encodes CASSYRRDEQFF.

V usage is TRBV7-3 and J usage is TRBJ2-5; weak D call: TRBD1 (6 bases). The V gene's germline CDR1 is SGHTA and CDR2 FQGTGA. V was cut by 2 bases and J by 7 bases, with 14 bases left in between. The CDR3 is made up of 14 amino acids. The CDR3 bases are TGTGCCAGCAGCTTACAGGGGACCCCCGGGACCCAGTACTTC. Its translation is CASSLQGTPGTQYF. Complete variable domain (other parts from reference TRBV7-3 and TRBJ2-5): GAGVSQTPSNKVTEKGKYVELRCDPISGHTALYWYRQSLGQGPEFLIYFQGTGAADDSGLPNDRFFAVRPEGSVSTLKIQRTERGDSAVYLCASSLQGTPGTQYFGPGTRLLVL.

The rearrangement links TRBV7-2 to TRBJ2-5; TRBD2 matches 12 bases. The CDR3 loop spans 15 amino acids. The V segment lost 5 bases and the J segment 4 bases; nucleotides outside the gene matches: 5. CDR1 and CDR2 (germline): SGHTA, FQGNSA. The chain's CDR3 is CASSPSGRASETQYF. CDR3 DNA sequence: TGTGCCAGCAGCCCTAGCGGGAGGGCATCAGAGACCCAGTACTTC.

This clone appeared once. The V and J genes are TRBV6-6 and TRBJ1-2, with D possibly TRBD1 on 6 matching bases. Germline assignment: CDR1 MNHNY and CDR2 SVGAGI (reference sequence). Trimming left V 8 bases short and J 3 bases short, with 10 bases between. This CDR3 is built from 12 residues. CDR3 nucleotides: TGTGCCAGCGGGAACAGGGACTATGGCTACACCTTC. Its protein is CASGNRDYGYTF.

V gene TRBV4-3 combines with J gene TRBJ2-6; 7 bases line up with TRBD1. CDR1 and CDR2 from the germline V gene are LGHNA and YSLEER. V lost 0 bases, J lost 0 bases, and 5 bases stayed unmatched. The CDR3 is 18 residues long. In DNA form, the CDR3 reads TGCGCCAGCAGCCAAGAGGGACAGTGGAGCTCTGGGGCCAACGTCCTGACTTTC. Translation gives CASSQEGQWSSGANVLTF.

The chain uses TRBV10-3 and TRBJ2-3, with TRBD2 identical over 10 bases. V lost 0 bases and J lost 3; bases outside the gene matches: 3. The germline V gene encodes CDR1 ENHRY and CDR2 SYGVKD. The CDR3 loop spans 16 amino acids. CDR3 region: CAISESQRGGTDTQYF. The DNA of the CDR3 is TGTGCCATCAGTGAGTCTCAGCGGGGGGGAACAGATACGCAGTATTTT.

J is TRBJ2-1 and V is TRBV18, with 14 positions matching TRBD2. Trimming at V came to 3 bases and at J to 6 bases, leaving 7 bases not matched to a gene. The CDR3 spans 17 residues. Germline loops: CDR1 KGHSH, CDR2 LQKENI. As DNA, the CDR3 is TGTGCCAGCTCACCGGGACTAGCGGGGGCCTCTAGCAATGAGCAGTTCTTC. Encoded protein: CASSPGLAGASSNEQFF.

The CDR3 DNA sequence: TGCGCCAGCAGCAGGGGAATCCAAGAGACCCAGTACTTC. This sequence encodes CASSRGIQETQYF. The chain employs TRBV5-1 and TRBJ2-5; possibly TRBD1 for D (5 bases). CDR3 size: 13 residues. Trimming left V 4 bases short and J 1 base short, with 8 bases between. CDR1 and CDR2 from the germline V gene are SGHRS and YFSETQ.

This clone was seen once. The gene calls are TRBV7-9 and TRBJ2-3; 7 nucleotides line up with TRBD2. The V gene's germline CDR1 is SEHNR and CDR2 FQNEAQ (reference sequence). The CDR3 has 14 residues. V lost 5 bases, J lost 4 bases, and 6 bases stayed unmatched. CDR3 DNA: TGTGCCAGCAGCCCGAGTGGGGGGGCAGATACGCAGTATTTT. It codes for CASSPSGGADTQYF.

This clone was seen only once. J is TRBJ1-6 and V is TRBV7-8, with TRBD1 matching over 7 bases. The CDR3 runs to 13 residues. The germline V gene encodes CDR1 SGHVS and CDR2 FQNEAQ. Trimming took 6 bases from V and 7 from J; bases not matched to a gene: 3. For the CDR3, the DNA is TGTGCCAGCAGGTCGGACAGGAATTCACCCCTCCACTTT. Residues: CASRSDRNSPLHF.

The chain combines TRBV28 with TRBJ1-2; 7 bases line up with TRBD1. Trimming removed 6 bases from V and 1 base from J; junction bases left unmatched: 2. CDR3 length: 13 amino acids. Germline CDR1 is MDHEN and CDR2 is SYDVKM. The CDR3 coding sequence is TGTGCCAGCAGGGGGACAGATAACTATGGCTACACCTTC. Encoded protein: CASRGTDNYGYTF.

This chain joins TRBV5-1 and TRBJ2-2; D possibly corresponds to TRBD1 (5 bases). V dropped 1 base and J dropped 0 bases, with 13 bases sitting between them. The CDR3 has 17 amino acids. Per germline, CDR1 SGHRS and CDR2 YFSETQ. The CDR3 is CASSLYGALANTGELFF. The CDR3 nucleotides read TGCGCCAGCAGCTTGTATGGGGCCTTAGCGAACACCGGGGAGCTGTTTTTT.